This T cell receptor beta chain emerged from a study of blood T cell repertoires in COVID-19. As for the study in general: Acute and convalescent COVID-19 samples came from the United States, Italy and Spain. PBMCs, B-cell-depleted T cells, or T cells were the source of the cDNA or gDNA that made up the material.

Authors' analysis steps: Estimates of nucleated cell counts were drawn from the amplification of reference gene primers. Clones were read by immunoSEQ multiplex PCR, and TCRdb kept only the in-frame ones, dropping some. V, J and clone size are taken as reported in that table, and D and trimming were inferred from the DNA itself. This table holds fewer than 150,000 clones, around 90% found once. Trimming at V came to 5 bases and at J to 4 bases, leaving 6 bases not matched to a gene. Germline values: CDR1 SGHNT, CDR2 YENEEA. This CDR3 is 14 amino acids long. The V call is TRBV11-3, the J call TRBJ1-2; 8 bases are shared with TRBD1. The receptor was derived from a human donor in a cohort sampled during active COVID-19. Sequencing was carried out using peripheral blood. The DNA for the CDR3 is TGTGCCAGCAGCCCCCAGGGGGCGCTCTATGGCTACACCTTC. It is translated as CASSPQGALYGYTF.